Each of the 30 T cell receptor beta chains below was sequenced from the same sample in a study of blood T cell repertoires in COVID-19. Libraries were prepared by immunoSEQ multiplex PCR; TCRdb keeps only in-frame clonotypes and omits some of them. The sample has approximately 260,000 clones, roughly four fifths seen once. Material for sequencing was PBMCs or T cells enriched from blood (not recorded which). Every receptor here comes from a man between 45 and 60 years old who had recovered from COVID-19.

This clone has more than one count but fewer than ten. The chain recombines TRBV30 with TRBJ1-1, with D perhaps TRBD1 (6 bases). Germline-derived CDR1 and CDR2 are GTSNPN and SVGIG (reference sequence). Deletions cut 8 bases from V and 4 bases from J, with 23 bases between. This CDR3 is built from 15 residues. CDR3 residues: CALFGGRGTGTEAFF. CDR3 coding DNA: TGTGCCCTTTTCGGGGGGCGAGGTACGGGCACTGAAGCTTTCTTT.

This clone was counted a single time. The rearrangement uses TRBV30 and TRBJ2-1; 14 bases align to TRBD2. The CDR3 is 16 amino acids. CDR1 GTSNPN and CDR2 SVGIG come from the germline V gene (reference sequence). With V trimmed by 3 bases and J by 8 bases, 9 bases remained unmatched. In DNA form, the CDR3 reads TGTGCCTGGAGGGTACCGGGACTAGCGGGGGCTCATGAGCAGTTCTTC. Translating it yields CAWRVPGLAGAHEQFF.

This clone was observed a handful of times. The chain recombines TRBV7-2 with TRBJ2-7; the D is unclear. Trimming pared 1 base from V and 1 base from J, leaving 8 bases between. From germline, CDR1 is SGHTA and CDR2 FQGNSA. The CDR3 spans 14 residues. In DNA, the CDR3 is TGTGCCAGCAGCTTAGGCGGTGAGTCCTACGAGCAGTACTTC. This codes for CASSLGGESYEQYF.

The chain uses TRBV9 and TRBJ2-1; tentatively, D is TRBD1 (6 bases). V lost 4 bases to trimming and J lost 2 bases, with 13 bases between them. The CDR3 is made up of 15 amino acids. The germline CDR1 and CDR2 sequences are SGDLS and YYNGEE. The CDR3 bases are TGTGCCAGCAGCACCCGGGACACAGCCTACAATGAGCAGTTCTTC. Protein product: CASSTRDTAYNEQFF.

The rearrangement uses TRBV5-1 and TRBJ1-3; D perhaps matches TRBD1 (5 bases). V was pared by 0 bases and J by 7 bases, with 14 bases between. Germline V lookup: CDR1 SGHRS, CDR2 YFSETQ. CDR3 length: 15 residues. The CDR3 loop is CASSLAAGMDNTIYF. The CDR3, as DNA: TGCGCCAGCAGCTTGGCAGCAGGGATGGACAACACCATATATTTT.

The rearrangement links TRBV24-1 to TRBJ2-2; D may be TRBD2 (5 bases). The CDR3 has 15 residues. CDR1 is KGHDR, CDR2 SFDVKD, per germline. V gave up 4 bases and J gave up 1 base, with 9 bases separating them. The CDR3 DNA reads TGTGCCACCAGTGACCTGAGGGAGAACACCGGGGAGCTGTTTTTT. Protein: CATSDLRENTGELFF.

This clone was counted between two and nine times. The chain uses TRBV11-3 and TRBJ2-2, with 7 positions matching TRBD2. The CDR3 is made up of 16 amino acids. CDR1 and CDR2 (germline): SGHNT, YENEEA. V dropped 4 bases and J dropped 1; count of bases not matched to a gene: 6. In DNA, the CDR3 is TGTGCCAGCAGCTCCCCTAGCGGAGGGAACACCGGGGAGCTGTTTTTT. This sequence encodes CASSSPSGGNTGELFF.

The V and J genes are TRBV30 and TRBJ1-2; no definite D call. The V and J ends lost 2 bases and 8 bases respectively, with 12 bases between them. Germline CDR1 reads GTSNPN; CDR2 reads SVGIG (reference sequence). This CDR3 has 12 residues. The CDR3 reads CAWSTLGGGYTF. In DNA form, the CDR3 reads TGTGCCTGGAGTACACTGGGCGGGGGCTACACCTTC.

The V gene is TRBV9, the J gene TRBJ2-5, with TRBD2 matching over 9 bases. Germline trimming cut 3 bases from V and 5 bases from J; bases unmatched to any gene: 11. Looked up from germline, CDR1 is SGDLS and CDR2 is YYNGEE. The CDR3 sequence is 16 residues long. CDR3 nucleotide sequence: TGTGCCAGCAGCGAGGGGAACGCGGGGGGGCTGGAGACCCAGTACTTC. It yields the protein CASSEGNAGGLETQYF.

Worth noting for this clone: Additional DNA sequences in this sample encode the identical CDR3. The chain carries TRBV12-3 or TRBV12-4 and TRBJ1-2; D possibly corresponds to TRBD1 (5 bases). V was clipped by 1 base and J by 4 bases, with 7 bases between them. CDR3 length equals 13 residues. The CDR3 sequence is CASSLDRLYGYTF. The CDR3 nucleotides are TGTGCCAGCAGTTTAGACAGGCTCTATGGCTACACCTTC.

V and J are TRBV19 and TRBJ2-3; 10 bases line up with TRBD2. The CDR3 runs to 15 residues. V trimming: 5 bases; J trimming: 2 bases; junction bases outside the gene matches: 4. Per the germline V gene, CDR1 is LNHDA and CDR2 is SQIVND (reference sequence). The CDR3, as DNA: TGTGCCAGTAGTTCAGCGGGGGGGCACACAGATACGCAGTATTTT. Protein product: CASSSAGGHTDTQYF. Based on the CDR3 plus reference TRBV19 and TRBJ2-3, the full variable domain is DGGITQSPKYLFRKEGQNVTLSCEQNLNHDAMYWYRQDPGQGLRLIYYSQIVNDFQKGDIAEGYSVSREKKESFPLTVTSAQKNPTAFYLCASSSAGGHTDTQYFGPGTRLTVL.

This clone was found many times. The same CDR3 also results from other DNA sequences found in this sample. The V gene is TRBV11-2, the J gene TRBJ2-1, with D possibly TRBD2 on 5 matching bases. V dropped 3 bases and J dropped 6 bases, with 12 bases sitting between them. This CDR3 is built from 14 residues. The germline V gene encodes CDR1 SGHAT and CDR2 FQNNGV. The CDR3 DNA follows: TGTGCCAGCAGCTTCTCCCTAGCAGGCAATGAGCAGTTCTTC. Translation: CASSFSLAGNEQFF.

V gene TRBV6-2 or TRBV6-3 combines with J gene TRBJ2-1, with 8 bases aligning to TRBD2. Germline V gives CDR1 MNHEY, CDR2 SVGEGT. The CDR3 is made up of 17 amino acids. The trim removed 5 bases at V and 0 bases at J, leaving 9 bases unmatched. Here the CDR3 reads CASSTRGGGSSYNEQFF. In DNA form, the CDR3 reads TGTGCCAGCAGTACCCGGGGGGGCGGGAGCTCCTACAATGAGCAGTTCTTC.

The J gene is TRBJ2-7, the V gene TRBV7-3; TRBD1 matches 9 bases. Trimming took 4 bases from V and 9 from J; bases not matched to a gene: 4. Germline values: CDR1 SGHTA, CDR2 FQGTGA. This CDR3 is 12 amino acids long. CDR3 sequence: CASSSGQGGQYF. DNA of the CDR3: TGTGCCAGCAGCTCGGGACAGGGCGGGCAGTACTTC.

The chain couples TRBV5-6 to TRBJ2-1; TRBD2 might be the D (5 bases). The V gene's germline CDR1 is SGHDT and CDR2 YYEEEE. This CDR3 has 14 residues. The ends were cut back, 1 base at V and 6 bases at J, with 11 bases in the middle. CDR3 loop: CASSLSIGSNEQFF. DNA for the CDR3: TGTGCCAGCAGCTTGTCCATAGGGAGCAATGAGCAGTTCTTC.

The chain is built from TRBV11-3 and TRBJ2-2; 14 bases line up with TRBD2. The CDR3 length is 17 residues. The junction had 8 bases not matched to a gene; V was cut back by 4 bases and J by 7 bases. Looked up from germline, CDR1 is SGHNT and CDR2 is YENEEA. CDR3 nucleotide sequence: TGTGCCAGCAGCTCCGCGACTAGCGGGAGGGCCGACGGGGAGCTGTTTTTT. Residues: CASSSATSGRADGELFF.

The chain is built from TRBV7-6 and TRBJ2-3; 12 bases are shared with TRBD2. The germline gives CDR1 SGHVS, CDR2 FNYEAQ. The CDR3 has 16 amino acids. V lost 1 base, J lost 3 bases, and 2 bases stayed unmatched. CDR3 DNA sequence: TGTGCCAGCAGCTTAGGAACTAGCGGGAGGACAGATACGCAGTATTTT. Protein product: CASSLGTSGRTDTQYF.

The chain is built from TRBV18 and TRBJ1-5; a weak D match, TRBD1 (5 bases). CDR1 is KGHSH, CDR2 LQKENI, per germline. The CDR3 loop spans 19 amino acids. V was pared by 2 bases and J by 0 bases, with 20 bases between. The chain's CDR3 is CASSPSLVGSGDSNQPQHF. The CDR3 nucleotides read TGTGCCAGCTCACCATCTCTCGTCGGGTCGGGGGATAGCAATCAGCCCCAGCATTTT.

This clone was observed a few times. The CDR3 reads CASSLGTGSNNEQFF. DNA for the CDR3: TGTGCCAGCAGCTTAGGGACAGGGAGTAACAATGAGCAGTTCTTC. The V call is TRBV7-6, the J call TRBJ2-1; TRBD1 matches 8 bases. Germline CDR1 is SGHVS and CDR2 is FNYEAQ. The CDR3 runs to 15 residues. V trimming: 1 base; J trimming: 5 bases; junction bases outside the gene matches: 4.

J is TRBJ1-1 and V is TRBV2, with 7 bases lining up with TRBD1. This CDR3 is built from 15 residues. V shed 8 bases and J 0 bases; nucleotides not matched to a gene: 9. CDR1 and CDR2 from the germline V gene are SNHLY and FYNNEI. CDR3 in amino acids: CASSGGKGMNTEAFF. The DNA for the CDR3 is TGTGCCAGCTCAGGGGGGAAAGGAATGAACACTGAAGCTTTCTTT.

The CDR3 spells CASSYSTGDSGNTIYF. CDR3 DNA sequence: TGTGCCAGCAGTTACTCGACGGGAGACTCTGGAAACACCATATATTTT. The J gene is TRBJ1-3, the V gene TRBV6-5; D gene ambiguous. V was pared by 0 bases and J by 0 bases, with 9 bases between. This CDR3 is built from 16 residues. Germline V gene lookup returns CDR1 MNHEY and CDR2 SVGAGI.

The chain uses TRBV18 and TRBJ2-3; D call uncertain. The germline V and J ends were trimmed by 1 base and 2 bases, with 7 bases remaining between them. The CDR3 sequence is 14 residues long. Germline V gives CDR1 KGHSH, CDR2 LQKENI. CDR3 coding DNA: TGTGCCAGCTCACCACAAAGCTACACAGATACGCAGTATTTT. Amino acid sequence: CASSPQSYTDTQYF.

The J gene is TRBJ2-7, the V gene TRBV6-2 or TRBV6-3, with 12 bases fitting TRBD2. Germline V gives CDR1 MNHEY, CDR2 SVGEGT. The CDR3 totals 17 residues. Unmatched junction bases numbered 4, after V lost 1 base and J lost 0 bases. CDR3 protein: CASSYYPTSGSSYEQYF. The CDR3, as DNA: TGTGCCAGCAGTTACTACCCGACTAGCGGGAGCTCCTACGAGCAGTACTTC.

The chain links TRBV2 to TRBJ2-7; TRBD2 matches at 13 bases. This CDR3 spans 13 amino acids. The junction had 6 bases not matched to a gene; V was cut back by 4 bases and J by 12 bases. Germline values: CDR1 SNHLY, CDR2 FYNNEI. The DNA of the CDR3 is TGTGCCAGCAGTGGGGGACTAGCGGGACTTATGTACTTC. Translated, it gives CASSGGLAGLMYF.

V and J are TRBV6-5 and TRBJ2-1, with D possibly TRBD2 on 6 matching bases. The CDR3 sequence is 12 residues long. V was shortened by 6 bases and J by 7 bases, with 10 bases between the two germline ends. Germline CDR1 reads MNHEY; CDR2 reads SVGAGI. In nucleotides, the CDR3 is TGTGCCAGCAGCCGTCGGGGGAATGAGCAGTTCTTC. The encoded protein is CASSRRGNEQFF.

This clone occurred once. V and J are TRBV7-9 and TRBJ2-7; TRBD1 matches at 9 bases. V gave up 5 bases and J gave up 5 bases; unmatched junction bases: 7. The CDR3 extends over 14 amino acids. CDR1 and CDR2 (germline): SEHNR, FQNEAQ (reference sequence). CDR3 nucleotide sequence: TGTGCCAGCAGCCGCCGGGACAGGGTGCACGAGCAGTACTTC. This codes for CASSRRDRVHEQYF.

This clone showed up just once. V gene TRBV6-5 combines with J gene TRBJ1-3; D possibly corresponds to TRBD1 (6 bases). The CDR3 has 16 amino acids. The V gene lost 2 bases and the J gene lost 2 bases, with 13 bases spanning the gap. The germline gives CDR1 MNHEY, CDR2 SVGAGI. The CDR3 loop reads CASSYPWDTPGNTIYF. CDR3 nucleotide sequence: TGTGCCAGCAGTTACCCTTGGGACACTCCTGGAAACACCATATATTTT.

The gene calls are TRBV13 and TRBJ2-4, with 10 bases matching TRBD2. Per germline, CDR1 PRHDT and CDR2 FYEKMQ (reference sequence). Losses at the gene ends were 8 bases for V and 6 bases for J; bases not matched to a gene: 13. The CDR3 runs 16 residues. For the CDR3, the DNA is TGTGCCAGCGGCGGGGAGCGGGGGGGTGTAAGAAACATTCAGTACTTC. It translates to CASGGERGGVRNIQYF. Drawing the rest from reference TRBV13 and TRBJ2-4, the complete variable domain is AAGVIQSPRHLIKEKRETATLKCYPIPRHDTVYWYQQGPGQDPQFLISFYEKMQSDKGSIPDRFSAQQFSDYHSELNMSSLELGDSALYFCASGGERGGVRNIQYFGAGTRLSVL.

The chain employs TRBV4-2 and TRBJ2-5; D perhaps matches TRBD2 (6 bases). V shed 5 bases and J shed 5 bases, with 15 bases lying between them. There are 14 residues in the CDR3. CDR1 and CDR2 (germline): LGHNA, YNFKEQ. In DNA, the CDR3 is TGTGCCAGCAGCGGAGGGAACTTTGGGGAGACCCAGTACTTC. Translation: CASSGGNFGETQYF.

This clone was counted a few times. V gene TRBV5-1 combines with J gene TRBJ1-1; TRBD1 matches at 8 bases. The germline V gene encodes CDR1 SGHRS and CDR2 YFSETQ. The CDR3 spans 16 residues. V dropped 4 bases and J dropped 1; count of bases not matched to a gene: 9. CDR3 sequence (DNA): TGCGCCAGCAGCCTTTACGTAGGACAGGGGAACACTGAAGCTTTCTTT. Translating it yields CASSLYVGQGNTEAFF.